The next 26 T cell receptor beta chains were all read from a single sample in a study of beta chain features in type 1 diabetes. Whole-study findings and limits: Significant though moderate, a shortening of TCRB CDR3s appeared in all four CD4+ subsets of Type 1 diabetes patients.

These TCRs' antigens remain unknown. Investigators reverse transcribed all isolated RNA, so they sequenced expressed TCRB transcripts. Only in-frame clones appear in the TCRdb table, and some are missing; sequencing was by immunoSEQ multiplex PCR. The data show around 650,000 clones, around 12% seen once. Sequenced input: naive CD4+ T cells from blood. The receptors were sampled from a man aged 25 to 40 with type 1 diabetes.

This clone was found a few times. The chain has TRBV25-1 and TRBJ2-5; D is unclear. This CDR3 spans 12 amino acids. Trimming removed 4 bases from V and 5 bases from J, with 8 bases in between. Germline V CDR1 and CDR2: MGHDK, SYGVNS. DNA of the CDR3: TGTGCCAGCAGTGCCGTGGGGGAGACCCAGTACTTC. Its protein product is CASSAVGETQYF.

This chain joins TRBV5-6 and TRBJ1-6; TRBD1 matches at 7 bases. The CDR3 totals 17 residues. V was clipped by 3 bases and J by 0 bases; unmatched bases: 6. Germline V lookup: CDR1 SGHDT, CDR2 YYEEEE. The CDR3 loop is CASSSTDRSSYNSPLHF. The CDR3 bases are TGTGCCAGCAGCTCAACGGACAGGAGCTCCTATAATTCACCCCTCCACTTT.

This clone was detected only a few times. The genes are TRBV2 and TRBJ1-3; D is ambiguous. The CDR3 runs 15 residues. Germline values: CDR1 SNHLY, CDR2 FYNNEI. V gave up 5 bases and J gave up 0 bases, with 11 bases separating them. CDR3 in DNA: TGTGCCAGCAGTAGACGGTCAATCTCTGGAAACACCATATATTTT. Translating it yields CASSRRSISGNTIYF.

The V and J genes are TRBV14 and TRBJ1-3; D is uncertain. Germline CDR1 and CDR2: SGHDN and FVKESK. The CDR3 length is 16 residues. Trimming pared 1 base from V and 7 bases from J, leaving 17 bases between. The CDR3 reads CASSQVLRVPGNTIYF. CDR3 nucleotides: TGTGCCAGCAGCCAAGTGCTGAGAGTACCGGGTAACACCATATATTTT. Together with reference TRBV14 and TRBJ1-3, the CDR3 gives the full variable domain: EAGVTQFPSHSVIEKGQTVTLRCDPISGHDNLYWYRRVMGKEIKFLLHFVKESKQDESGMPNNRFLAERTGGTYSTLKVQPAELEDSGVYFCASSQVLRVPGNTIYFGEGSWLTVV.

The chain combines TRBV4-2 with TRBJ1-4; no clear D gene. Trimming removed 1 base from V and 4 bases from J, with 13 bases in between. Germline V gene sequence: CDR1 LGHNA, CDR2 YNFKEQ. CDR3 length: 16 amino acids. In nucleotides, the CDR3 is TGTGCCAGCAGCCAAGGACGGGCCCTGGGTAATGAAAAACTGTTTTTT. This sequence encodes CASSQGRALGNEKLFF.

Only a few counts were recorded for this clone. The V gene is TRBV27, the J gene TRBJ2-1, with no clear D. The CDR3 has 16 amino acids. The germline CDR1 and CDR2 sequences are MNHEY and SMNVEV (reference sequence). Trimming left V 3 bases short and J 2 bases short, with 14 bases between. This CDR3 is CASSFRPGLAYNEQFF. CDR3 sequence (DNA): TGTGCCAGCAGTTTCCGTCCCGGGCTAGCCTACAATGAGCAGTTCTTC.

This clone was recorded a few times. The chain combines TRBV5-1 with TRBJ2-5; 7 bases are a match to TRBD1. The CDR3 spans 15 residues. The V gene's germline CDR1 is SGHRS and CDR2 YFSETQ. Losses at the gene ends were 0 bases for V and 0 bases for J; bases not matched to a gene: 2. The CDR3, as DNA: TGCGCCAGCAGCTTGGGACAGGGTAACCAAGAGACCCAGTACTTC. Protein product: CASSLGQGNQETQYF.

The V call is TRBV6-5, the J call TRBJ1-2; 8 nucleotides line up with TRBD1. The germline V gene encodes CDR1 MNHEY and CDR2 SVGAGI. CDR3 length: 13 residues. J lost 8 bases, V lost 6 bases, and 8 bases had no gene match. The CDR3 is CASRPSGGDGYTF. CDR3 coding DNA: TGTGCCAGCAGACCCTCAGGGGGCGACGGCTACACCTTC.

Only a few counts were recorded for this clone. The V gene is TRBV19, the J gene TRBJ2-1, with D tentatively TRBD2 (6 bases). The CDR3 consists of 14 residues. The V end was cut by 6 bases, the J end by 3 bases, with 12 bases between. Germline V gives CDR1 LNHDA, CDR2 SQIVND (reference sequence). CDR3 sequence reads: CASRGGMDYNEQFF. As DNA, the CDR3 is TGTGCCAGTAGGGGGGGAATGGACTACAATGAGCAGTTCTTC.

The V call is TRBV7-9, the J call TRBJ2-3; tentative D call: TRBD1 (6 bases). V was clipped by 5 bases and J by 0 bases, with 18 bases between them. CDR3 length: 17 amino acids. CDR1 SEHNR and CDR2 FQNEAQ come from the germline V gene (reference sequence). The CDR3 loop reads CASSPDRQVQSTDTQYF. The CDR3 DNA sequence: TGTGCCAGCAGCCCTGACCGACAGGTTCAGAGCACAGATACGCAGTATTTT. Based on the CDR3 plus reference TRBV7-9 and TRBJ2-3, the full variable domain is DTGVSQNPRHKITKRGQNVTFRCDPISEHNRLYWYRQTLGQGPEFLTYFQNEAQLEKSRLLSDRFSAERPKGSFSTLEIQRTEQGDSAMYLCASSPDRQVQSTDTQYFGPGTRLTVL.

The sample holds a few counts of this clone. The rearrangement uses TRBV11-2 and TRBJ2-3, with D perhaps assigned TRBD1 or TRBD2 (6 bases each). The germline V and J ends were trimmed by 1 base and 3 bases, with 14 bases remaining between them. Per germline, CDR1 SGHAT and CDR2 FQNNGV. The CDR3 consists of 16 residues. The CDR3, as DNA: TGTGCCAGCAGCTTAGCCCGGGGGCCAAGAACAGATACGCAGTATTTT. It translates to CASSLARGPRTDTQYF.

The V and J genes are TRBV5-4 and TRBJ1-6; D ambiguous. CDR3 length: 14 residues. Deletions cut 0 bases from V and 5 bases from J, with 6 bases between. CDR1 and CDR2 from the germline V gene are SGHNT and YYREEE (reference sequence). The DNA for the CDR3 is TGTGCCAGCAGCTTGGACAGACATAATTCACCCCTCCACTTT. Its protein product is CASSLDRHNSPLHF.

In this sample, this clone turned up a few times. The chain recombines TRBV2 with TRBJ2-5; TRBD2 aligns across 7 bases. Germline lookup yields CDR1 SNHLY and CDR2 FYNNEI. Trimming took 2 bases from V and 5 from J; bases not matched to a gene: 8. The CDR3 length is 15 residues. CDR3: CASSEYTSALETQYF. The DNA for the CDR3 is TGTGCCAGCAGTGAATACACTAGCGCCCTGGAGACCCAGTACTTC.

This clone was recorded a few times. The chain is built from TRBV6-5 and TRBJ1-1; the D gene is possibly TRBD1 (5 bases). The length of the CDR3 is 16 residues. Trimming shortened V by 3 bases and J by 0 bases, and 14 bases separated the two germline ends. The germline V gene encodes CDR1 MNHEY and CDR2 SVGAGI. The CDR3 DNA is TGTGCCAGCAGTTATTCCTCCGGGGGTATGAACACTGAAGCTTTCTTT. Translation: CASSYSSGGMNTEAFF.

The CDR3 nucleotides read TGTGCCAGCAACTCCGGGACAGGGCCCTTTTACGAGCAGTACTTC. Translating gives CASNSGTGPFYEQYF. J is TRBJ2-7 and V is TRBV21-1; the D call TRBD1 from the table was never checked on the DNA. TRBV21-1 is a recognized pseudogene. The CDR3 is 15 residues long.

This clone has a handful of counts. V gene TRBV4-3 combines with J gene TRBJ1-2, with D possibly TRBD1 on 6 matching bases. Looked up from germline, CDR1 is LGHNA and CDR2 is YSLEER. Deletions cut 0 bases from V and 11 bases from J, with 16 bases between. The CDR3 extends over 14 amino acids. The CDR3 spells CASSQDQGGTGYTF. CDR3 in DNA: TGCGCCAGCAGCCAAGATCAAGGGGGAACGGGGTACACCTTC.

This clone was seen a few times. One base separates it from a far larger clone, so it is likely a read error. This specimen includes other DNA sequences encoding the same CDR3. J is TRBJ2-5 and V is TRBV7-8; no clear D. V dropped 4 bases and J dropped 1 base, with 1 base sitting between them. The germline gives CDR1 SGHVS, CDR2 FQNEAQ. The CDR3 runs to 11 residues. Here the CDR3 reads CASSSQETQYF. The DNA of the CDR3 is TGTGCCAGCAGCTCCCAAGAGACCCAGTACTTC.

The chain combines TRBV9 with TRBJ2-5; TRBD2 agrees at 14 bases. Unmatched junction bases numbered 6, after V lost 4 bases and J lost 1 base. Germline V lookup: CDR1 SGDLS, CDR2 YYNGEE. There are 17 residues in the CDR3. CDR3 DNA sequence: TGTGCCAGCAGCCCTATTGGACTAGCGGGGGGCCAAGAGACCCAGTACTTC. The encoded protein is CASSPIGLAGGQETQYF.

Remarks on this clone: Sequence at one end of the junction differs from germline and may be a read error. The CDR3 loop is CASTLSGANVLTF. In DNA, the CDR3 is TGTGCCAGCACCTTAAGTGGGGCCAACGTCCTGACTTTC. The chain joins TRBV7-2 to TRBJ2-6; D unresolved. Germline V gene lookup returns CDR1 SGHTA and CDR2 FQGNSA. This CDR3 contains 13 residues.

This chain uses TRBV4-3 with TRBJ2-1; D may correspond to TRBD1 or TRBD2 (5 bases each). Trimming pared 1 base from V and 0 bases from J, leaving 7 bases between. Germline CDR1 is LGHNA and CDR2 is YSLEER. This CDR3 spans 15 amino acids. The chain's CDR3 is CASSQVGGSYNEQFF. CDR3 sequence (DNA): TGCGCCAGCAGCCAAGTTGGGGGCTCCTACAATGAGCAGTTCTTC.

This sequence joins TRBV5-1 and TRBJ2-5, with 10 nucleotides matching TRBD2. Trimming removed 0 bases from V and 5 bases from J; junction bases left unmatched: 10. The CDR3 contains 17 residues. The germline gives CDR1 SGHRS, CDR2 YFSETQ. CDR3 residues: CASSLVIAGGRSETQYF. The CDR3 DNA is TGCGCCAGCAGCTTGGTGATAGCGGGGGGCCGGTCGGAGACCCAGTACTTC.

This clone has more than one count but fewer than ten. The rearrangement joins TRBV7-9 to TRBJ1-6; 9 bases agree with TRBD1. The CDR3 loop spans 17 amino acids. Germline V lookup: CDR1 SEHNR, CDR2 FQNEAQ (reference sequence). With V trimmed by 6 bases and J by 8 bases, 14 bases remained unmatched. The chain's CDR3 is CASSYIRDRVYDSPLHF. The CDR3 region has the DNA TGTGCCAGCAGTTATATCCGGGACAGGGTATATGATTCACCCCTCCACTTT.

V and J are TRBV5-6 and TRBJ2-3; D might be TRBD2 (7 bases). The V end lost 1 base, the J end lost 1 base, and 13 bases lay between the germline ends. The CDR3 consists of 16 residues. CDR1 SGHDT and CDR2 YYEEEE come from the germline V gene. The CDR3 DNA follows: TGTGCCAGCAGCTTGACATTGGGGGGGCGCACAGATACGCAGTATTTT. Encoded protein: CASSLTLGGRTDTQYF.

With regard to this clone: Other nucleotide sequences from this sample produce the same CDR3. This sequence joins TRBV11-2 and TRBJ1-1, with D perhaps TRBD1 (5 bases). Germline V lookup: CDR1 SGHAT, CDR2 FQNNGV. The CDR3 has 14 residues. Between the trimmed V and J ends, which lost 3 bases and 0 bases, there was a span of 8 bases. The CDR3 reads CASSLRGLNTEAFF. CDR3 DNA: TGTGCCAGCAGCTTGAGGGGATTGAACACTGAAGCTTTCTTT.

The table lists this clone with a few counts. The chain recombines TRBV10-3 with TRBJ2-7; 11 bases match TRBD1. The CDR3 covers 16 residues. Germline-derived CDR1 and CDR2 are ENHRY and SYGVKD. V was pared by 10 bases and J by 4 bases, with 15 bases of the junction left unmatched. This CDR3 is CATVPFWTGGEYEQYF. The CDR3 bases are TGTGCCACCGTACCCTTTTGGACAGGGGGCGAATACGAGCAGTACTTC.

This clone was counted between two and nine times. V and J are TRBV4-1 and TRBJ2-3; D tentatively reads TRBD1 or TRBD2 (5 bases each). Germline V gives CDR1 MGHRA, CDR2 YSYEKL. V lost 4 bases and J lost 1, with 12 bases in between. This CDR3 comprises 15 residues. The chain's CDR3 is CASSPSGDGTDTQYF. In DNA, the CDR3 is TGCGCCAGCAGCCCCTCCGGGGACGGCACAGATACGCAGTATTTT.